Listed below are T cell receptor beta chains from one sample, sequenced in a study of blood T cell repertoires in COVID-19. Produced via immunoSEQ multiplex PCR; TCRdb's table is partial and in-frame only. The data show about 220,000 clones, around 80% seen once. The sequencing sample was made of peripheral blood. These receptors were collected from a woman in her 70s with acute or convalescent COVID-19. CDR3s include the opening cysteine and the closing phenylalanine or tryptophan. A D gene is named only where the DNA matches it firmly. Clone sizes are given selectively: once, few, many, or a class where the clone is expanded.

>.|TRBV5-1|.|TRBJ2-3
TGCGCCAGCAGTGACCAGGGCACAGATACGCAGTATTTT
CASSDQGTDTQYF
>.|TRBV19|TRBD1|TRBJ1-6
TGTGCCAGTAGTTGGACAGGGAGGAATTCACCCCTCCACTTT
CASSWTGRNSPLHF
>.|TRBV27|TRBD1|TRBJ2-7
TGTGCCAGCAGTCCTTGGGACAGGGTACACGAGCAGTACTTC
CASSPWDRVHEQYF
>.|TRBV15|.|TRBJ2-5
TGTGCCACCAGCATCGGGTACCAAGAGACCCAGTACTTC
CATSIGYQETQYF
>.|TRBV6-2/TRBV6-3|.|TRBJ2-7
TGTGCCAGCAGCGCTTACTCTTACGAGCAGTACTTC
CASSAYSYEQYF
>once|TRBV11-2|TRBD1|TRBJ2-6
TGTGCCAGCAGCTTAGATACAGGGGTCGCTGGGGCCAACGTCCTGACTTTC
CASSLDTGVAGANVLTF
>.|TRBV2|.|TRBJ2-5
TGTGCCAGCGGTTCCTCTAGACAAGAGACCCAGTACTTC
CASGSSRQETQYF
>.|TRBV12-3/TRBV12-4|.|TRBJ1-2
TGTGCCAGCAGTCTAGGGGAGGGTGTCCGCTACACCTTC
CASSLGEGVRYTF
>once|TRBV5-6|.|TRBJ2-7
TGTGCCAGCAGCCTGCGGGTTTCCTCCTACGAGCAGTACTTC
CASSLRVSSYEQYF
>.|TRBV10-3|TRBD2|TRBJ2-1
TGTGCCACGACCCTAGCCGGGGGGAATGAGCAGTTCTTC
CATTLAGGNEQFF
>.|TRBV27|TRBD1|TRBJ2-4
TGTGCCAGCAGTCGCGACAGGGGTGGAAACATTCAGTACTTC
CASSRDRGGNIQYF
>.|TRBV11-1|.|TRBJ1-1
TGTGCCAGCAGCCCGAGGCAGGGGTTCACTGAAGCTTTCTTT
CASSPRQGFTEAFF
>.|TRBV10-1|TRBD1|TRBJ2-2
TGCGCCAGCAGTGGGACAGGGGGCACCGGGGAGCTGTTTTTT
CASSGTGGTGELFF
>.|TRBV10-3|.|TRBJ1-1
TGTGCCACTAGGGACATCGGAGTGAACACTGAAGCTTTCTTT
CATRDIGVNTEAFF
>few|TRBV9|.|TRBJ1-2
TGTGCCAGCAGCGTAGCCCCGAGGGCCCCTAACTATGGCTACACCTTC
CASSVAPRAPNYGYTF
>.|TRBV4-2|.|TRBJ2-7
TGTGCCAGCAGCCAAGTGGGCACCCTCTCCTACGAGCAGTACTTC
CASSQVGTLSYEQYF
>.|TRBV20-1|TRBD1|TRBJ1-6
TGCAGTGCTAGTAGAACAGGGGAACCCCTCCACTTT
CSASRTGEPLHF
>.|TRBV4-1|.|TRBJ1-2
TGCGCCAGCAGCCAAGATGAGGCATACACTGGGGCTGGCTACACCTTC
CASSQDEAYTGAGYTF
>.|TRBV2|.|TRBJ1-2
TGTGCCAGCAGTCCGCTGGGAGACCAAACTATTGACTACACCTTC
CASSPLGDQTIDYTF
>.|TRBV3-1/TRBV3-2|.|TRBJ1-1
TGTGCCAGCAGCTCGACAGGAGGTGCTTTCTTT
CASSSTGGAFF
>few|TRBV13|.|TRBJ2-7
TGTGCCAGCAGCTTTAAACAGGGCGGGTACGAGCAGTACTTC
CASSFKQGGYEQYF
>.|TRBV28|TRBD1|TRBJ1-5
TGTGCCAGCAGTCCCCGCCGAACAGGGGGTATAAGCAATCAGCCCCAGCATTTT
CASSPRRTGGISNQPQHF
>.|TRBV6-5|TRBD1|TRBJ2-5
TGTGCCAGCAGACAGGGGAGAGAGACCCAGTACTTC
CASRQGRETQYF
>.|TRBV10-3|.|TRBJ1-1
TGTGCCATCAGTGATTTTCATCCCCGCGACCAGGGAATTGAAGCTTTCTTT
CAISDFHPRDQGIEAFF
>.|TRBV5-4|TRBD1|TRBJ1-4
TGTGCCAGCAGCCATAACGACAGGGCGCAGGAAAAACTGTTTTTT
CASSHNDRAQEKLFF
>.|TRBV5-1|TRBD1|TRBJ1-2
TGCGCCAGCAGCTCCCGGACAGGGATTAATGGCTACACCTTC
CASSSRTGINGYTF
>.|TRBV5-8|.|TRBJ2-3
TGTGCCACTCCTGGAGCGGATAACACAGATACGCAGTATTTT
CATPGADNTDTQYF
>.|TRBV6-5|TRBD1|TRBJ2-1
TGTGCCAGCAGTTACAAAGGACAGGGTCTTAATGAGCAGTTCTTC
CASSYKGQGLNEQFF
>once|TRBV19|TRBD2|TRBJ2-1
TGTGCCAGTAGTTCGCTAGCGGGGGGTCTTATTCGGGAGCAGTTCTTC
CASSSLAGGLIREQFF
>.|TRBV19|.|TRBJ2-2
TGTGCCAGTAGTATAGATCTGGGTCTCGGGACCGGGGAGCTGTTTTTT
CASSIDLGLGTGELFF
>.|TRBV5-1|TRBD1|TRBJ1-1
TGCGCCAGCAGCTTGGGGGGACAGGGTGGAATGGATGCTTTCTTT
CASSLGGQGGMDAFF
>.|TRBV9|TRBD2|TRBJ2-5
TGTGCCAGCAGCGTAGATCACGGGGGGCAAGAGACCCAGTACTTC
CASSVDHGGQETQYF
>.|TRBV18|.|TRBJ1-4
TGTGCCAGCTCACCACCAAGGGAGATGGGTGAAAAACTGTTTTTT
CASSPPREMGEKLFF
>.|TRBV3-1/TRBV3-2|TRBD2|TRBJ2-3
TGTGCCAGCAGCCAAGGAAGCGGGGGAGCCCGGGATACGCAGTATTTT
CASSQGSGGARDTQYF
>.|TRBV24-1|TRBD1|TRBJ2-3
TGTGCCACCAGTGCCGGGCAGGGGGCGGGTACGCAGTATTTT
CATSAGQGAGTQYF
>.|TRBV6-5|.|TRBJ2-5
TGTGCCAGCAGAAGACGAACTACGGTGGCAGAGACCCAGTACTTC
CASRRRTTVAETQYF
>.|TRBV14|TRBD1|TRBJ1-1
TGTGCCAGCAGCCGGCAGGGGGGCACTGAAGCTTTCTTT
CASSRQGGTEAFF
>.|TRBV2|.|TRBJ2-7
TGTGCCAGCAGGTCGAGCTCCTACGAGCAGTACTTC
CASRSSSYEQYF
>.|TRBV18|.|TRBJ2-3
TGTGCCAGCTCACCCCCCGCGACACCAGATACGCAGTATTTT
CASSPPATPDTQYF
>.|TRBV10-3|.|TRBJ1-5
TGTGCCATCGGAAGGGACTCTGGCAATCAGCCCCAGCATTTT
CAIGRDSGNQPQHF
>once|TRBV5-8|TRBD1|TRBJ1-6
TGTGCCAGCAGCTTGGGAGGACAGGGGTACTCACCCCTCCACTTT
CASSLGGQGYSPLHF
>few|TRBV10-3|.|TRBJ2-3
TGTGCCATCAGTGAGCGATCAGGGGGGACCGCCGGGGGCACAGATACGCAGTATTTT
CAISERSGGTAGGTDTQYF
>few|TRBV6-1|TRBD1|TRBJ2-5
TGTGCCAGCAGTGAAGCTGCAGGGGGACGGGAGACCCAGTACTTC
CASSEAAGGRETQYF
>.|TRBV5-4|.|TRBJ1-2
TGTGCCAGCAGCTTTACGGGGGGGCAGGCCAGAACTAACTATGGCTACACCTTC
CASSFTGGQARTNYGYTF
>few|TRBV18|.|TRBJ1-4
TGTGCCAGCTCACCCACAACACCAGCAACTAATGAAAAACTGTTTTTT
CASSPTTPATNEKLFF
>.|TRBV7-9|.|TRBJ2-5
TGTGCCAGCAGCTTAGAAGGCGGGGAGTGGGAGACCCAGTACTTC
CASSLEGGEWETQYF
>.|TRBV5-1|.|TRBJ2-1
TGCGCCAGCAGAGAAGGGGCTAACAATGAGCAGTTCTTC
CASREGANNEQFF
>.|TRBV7-2|.|TRBJ2-3
TGTGCCAGCAGCTTAGCGGGGGGGCTAAGGACAGATACGCAGTATTTT
CASSLAGGLRTDTQYF
>.|TRBV19|TRBD1|TRBJ1-1
TGTGCCAGTAAAGGGGGCGAGAACACTGAAGCTTTCTTT
CASKGGENTEAFF
>.|TRBV24-1|TRBD2|TRBJ2-1
TGTGCCACCAGTGACGCTAGCGGGTATCATTTCTCGAATGAGCAGTTCTTC
CATSDASGYHFSNEQFF
>once|TRBV4-3|TRBD2|TRBJ2-3
TGCGCCAGCAGCCAAGTAGCGGGGCCCACAGATACGCAGTATTTT
CASSQVAGPTDTQYF
>.|TRBV11-2|.|TRBJ2-6
TGTGCCAGCAGGAGTCCCGGTAGCTCTGGGGCCAACGTCCTGACTTTC
CASRSPGSSGANVLTF
>.|TRBV14|.|TRBJ2-1
TGTGCCAGCAGCCAGACGACCGGGACTTCGCAGTTCTTC
CASSQTTGTSQFF
>.|TRBV6-5|.|TRBJ1-5
TGTGCCAGCAGCGCTGGTACAGAGCTATATCAGCCCCAGCATTTT
CASSAGTELYQPQHF
>.|TRBV5-1|TRBD2|TRBJ2-3
TGCGCCAGCAGCTTTGTCACCTGGACTAGCGATGCTGGAGATACGCAGTATTTT
CASSFVTWTSDAGDTQYF
>few|TRBV14|.|TRBJ1-4
TGTGCCAGCAGCCAAGCCCAGGGGTATGAAAAACTGTTTTTT
CASSQAQGYEKLFF
>.|TRBV5-1|.|TRBJ2-7
TGCGCCAGCGGCGCAGGGGCCTACGAGCAGTACTTC
CASGAGAYEQYF
>many|TRBV6-4|TRBD1|TRBJ1-1
TGTGCCAGCAGTGACTCACCCGGGACAGGGAGGACTGAAGCTTTCTTT
CASSDSPGTGRTEAFF
>.|TRBV9|.|TRBJ2-1
TGTGCCAGCAGGCCCAACAGGGCCGTCGCGTTCTTC
CASRPNRAVAFF
>.|TRBV19|.|TRBJ2-6
TGTGCCAGTAGTATAGAGGAGGTCTCTGGGGCCAACGTCCTGACTTTC
CASSIEEVSGANVLTF